Below are 18 T cell receptor beta chains sequenced from a single sample in a study of blood T cell repertoires in COVID-19. Sequencing used immunoSEQ multiplex PCR; TCRdb keeps in-frame clones, though not all of them. Here the sample spans more than 130,000 clones, about 87% being singletons. The sample comprised peripheral blood. These receptors all stem from a woman between 40 and 50 years old with acute or convalescent COVID-19.

The chain couples TRBV5-1 to TRBJ2-5; 8 bases agree with TRBD1. CDR1 is SGHRS and CDR2 is YFSETQ in the germline V gene. The V and J ends lost 4 bases and 3 bases, in that order; junction bases with no gene match: 20. The CDR3 extends over 19 amino acids. Here the CDR3 DNA reads TGCGCCAGCAGCCTGGACGACAGGGGCGCCCTCCCTCCTAAAGAGACCCAGTACTTC. It codes for CASSLDDRGALPPKETQYF.

The V and J genes are TRBV5-1 and TRBJ2-5; maybe TRBD1 (6 bases). Trimming removed 5 bases at V and 4 bases at J, with 15 bases between. This CDR3 is built from 14 residues. CDR1 SGHRS and CDR2 YFSETQ come from the germline V gene. The CDR3 region has the DNA TGCGCCAGCAGAGGGCAGGGGCTAGGAGAGACCCAGTACTTC. Translating gives CASRGQGLGETQYF.

The V gene is TRBV6-5, the J gene TRBJ1-2, with 7 bases matching TRBD1. Germline-derived CDR1 and CDR2 are MNHEY and SVGAGI. Germline trimming cut 5 bases from V and 2 bases from J; bases unmatched to any gene: 5. The CDR3 is 14 residues long. CDR3 bases: TGTGCCAGCAGTCCGGGACAGCTGAACTATGGCTACACCTTC. Translated, it gives CASSPGQLNYGYTF.

The rearrangement uses TRBV4-3 and TRBJ2-7; TRBD1 agrees at 10 bases. The ends lost 3 bases at V and 2 bases at J; junction bases unmatched: 4. The CDR3 sequence is 15 residues long. From germline, CDR1 is LGHNA and CDR2 YSLEER. The CDR3, as DNA: TGCGCCAGCAGCCACATTGGACAGGGGGCCTACGAGCAGTACTTC. Protein: CASSHIGQGAYEQYF.

The V gene is TRBV28, the J gene TRBJ1-2; 12 positions match TRBD1. The CDR3 extends over 15 amino acids. The trim removed 5 bases at V and 5 bases at J, leaving 6 bases unmatched. Germline loops: CDR1 MDHEN, CDR2 SYDVKM. In DNA form, the CDR3 reads TGTGCCAGCAGTCCGGGACAGGGGGCCCCATATGGCTACACCTTC. It codes for CASSPGQGAPYGYTF.

This clone occurred a few times. The gene calls are TRBV7-2 and TRBJ2-1, with 10 bases aligning to TRBD2. V was pared by 5 bases and J by 6 bases, with 7 bases of the junction left unmatched. Germline V gene data show CDR1 as SGHTA and CDR2 as FQGNSA. The CDR3 totals 15 residues. The CDR3 loop reads CASSPLAGEGNEQFF. The DNA of the CDR3 is TGTGCCAGCAGCCCCCTAGCGGGAGAGGGCAATGAGCAGTTCTTC.

This chain connects TRBV19 to TRBJ1-6; 9 bases align to TRBD1. With V trimmed by 9 bases and J by 6 bases, 6 bases remained unmatched. The CDR3 sequence is 14 residues long. Germline CDR1 and CDR2: LNHDA and SQIVND (reference sequence). The DNA for the CDR3 is TGTGCCAGCCGGGACAGGGCCTTTAATTCACCCCTCCACTTT. Amino acid sequence: CASRDRAFNSPLHF.

The chain employs TRBV11-3 and TRBJ1-1; D unresolved. This CDR3 is built from 16 residues. Germline V lookup: CDR1 SGHNT, CDR2 YENEEA. Trimming left V 5 bases short and J 0 bases short, with 16 bases between. The CDR3 nucleotides read TGTGCCAGCAGCCCCGGGAGTCGGGGTGTGAACACTGAAGCTTTCTTT. Protein: CASSPGSRGVNTEAFF.

The chain recombines TRBV7-9 with TRBJ2-2; 10 bases map to TRBD1. After removal of 3 bases from V and 2 bases from J, the junction contained 3 bases not matched to a gene. The germline gives CDR1 SEHNR, CDR2 FQNEAQ (reference sequence). The CDR3 is 16 amino acids. The CDR3 DNA reads as TGTGCCAGCAGCTTTCCGACAGGGGGCAACACCGGGGAGCTGTTTTTT. This gives the protein CASSFPTGGNTGELFF.

The count of this clone is one. The V call is TRBV5-5, the J call TRBJ1-6; D ambiguous. This CDR3 is 14 amino acids long. The germline CDR1 and CDR2 sequences are SGHKS and YYEKEE (reference sequence). With 4 bases removed from V and 8 bases from J, the gap between germline ends came to 13 bases. The CDR3 protein is CASSGLAVYSPLHF. CDR3 nucleotides: TGTGCCAGCAGCGGGCTGGCAGTTTATTCACCCCTCCACTTT.

This clone has ten or more counts. This sequence joins TRBV12-3 or TRBV12-4 and TRBJ2-1, with 9 bases identical to TRBD1. CDR3 length equals 13 residues. J lost 7 bases, V lost 5 bases, and 3 bases had no gene match. CDR3 amino acids: CASSGDRENEQFF. DNA of the CDR3: TGTGCCAGCAGTGGGGACAGGGAAAATGAGCAGTTCTTC.

The rearrangement links TRBV5-1 to TRBJ1-1; a weak D match, TRBD1 (6 bases). In germline, CDR1 is SGHRS, CDR2 YFSETQ. V lost 2 bases and J lost 0, with 8 bases in between. The CDR3 totals 14 residues. The CDR3 DNA follows: TGCGCCAGCAGCTTACAGGGAATGAACACTGAAGCTTTCTTT. This sequence encodes CASSLQGMNTEAFF.

The genes are TRBV7-9 and TRBJ1-4; unclear D gene. Germline V lookup: CDR1 SEHNR, CDR2 FQNEAQ (reference sequence). The CDR3 is 11 residues long. The V end lost 3 bases, the J end lost 7 bases, and 3 bases lay between the germline ends. The chain's CDR3 is CASSFREKLFF. In nucleotides, the CDR3 is TGTGCCAGCAGCTTTCGTGAAAAACTGTTTTTT.

The chain links TRBV24-1 to TRBJ2-1; the D gene is possibly TRBD2 (7 bases). CDR3 length: 13 residues. Trimming took off 5 bases at V and 9 bases at J, with 13 bases between the two ends. From germline, CDR1 is KGHDR and CDR2 SFDVKD. CDR3 sequence reads: CATSGRGRGEQFF. The CDR3, as DNA: TGTGCCACCAGTGGGAGGGGGAGGGGTGAGCAGTTCTTC.

This chain links TRBV23-1 with TRBJ2-7; 7 nucleotides line up with TRBD1. TRBV23-1 has ORF status, its function being uncertain. Unmatched junction bases numbered 5, after V lost 6 bases and J lost 0 bases. This CDR3 has 14 amino acids. The CDR3 spells CASSRDSFSYEQYF. The CDR3 DNA is TGCGCCAGCAGCCGGGACAGCTTCTCCTACGAGCAGTACTTC.

The chain has TRBV6-6 and TRBJ1-1, with D possibly being TRBD1 (6 bases). Germline V gene sequence: CDR1 MNHNY, CDR2 SVGAGI (reference sequence). CDR3 length: 16 amino acids. Between the trimmed V and J ends, which lost 3 bases and 0 bases, there was a span of 14 bases. Written as DNA, the CDR3 is TGTGCCAGCAGTTATACGCGGACAGATTTGAACACTGAAGCTTTCTTT. It yields the protein CASSYTRTDLNTEAFF.

DNA of the CDR3: TGCGCCAGCAGCCCATCGGCAGGGGCGAACACTGAAGCTTTCTTT. Its translation: CASSPSAGANTEAFF. The chain is built from TRBV4-1 and TRBJ1-1, with a weak D call TRBD1 (6 bases). The CDR3 has 15 residues. Germline V gene sequence: CDR1 MGHRA, CDR2 YSYEKL. The V and J ends lost 4 bases and 1 base respectively, with 13 bases between them.

The chain is built from TRBV10-3 and TRBJ2-3, with 8 bases aligning to TRBD2. Germline assignment: CDR1 ENHRY and CDR2 SYGVKD. Trimming cost V 0 bases and J 2 bases; bases outside gene matches: 4. The CDR3 has 16 residues. The CDR3 sequence: CAISESLSGVTDTQYF. The CDR3 nucleotides read TGTGCCATCAGTGAGTCGCTTAGCGGGGTCACAGATACGCAGTATTTT.